This T cell receptor (beta chain) was sequenced for a study of shared clonotypes between healthy human individuals. Across the whole study: The donors, two women and a few men, were aged 18 to 49.

Donors, healthy HIV-negative adults, lacked recent acute infections or vaccinations. Within Nashville, Tennessee resided all donors, each a Caucasian adult. The junction had 3 bases not matched to a gene; V was cut back by 4 bases and J by 3 bases. The CDR3 extends over 14 amino acids. Germline V CDR1 and CDR2: KGHSH, LQKENI. This clone was seen ten or more times. This CDR3 is also generated by other DNA sequences in the sample. Clones were read by immunoSEQ multiplex PCR, and TCRdb kept only the in-frame ones, dropping some. This sample carries hundreds of thousands of clones, 60% to 80% of them seen once, and the ten largest clones take about 11%.

Sequencing used PBMCs. The clonotype was recovered from a woman in her thirties or forties in good health. Some clones in this sample may be carry-over from other donors' samples. The chain joins TRBV18 to TRBJ1-1; 9 bases are a match to TRBD1. CDR3 coding DNA: TGTGCCAGCTCACTGGGACAGGGACACACTGAAGCTTTCTTT. This encodes CASSLGQGHTEAFF.